This passage covers 18 T cell receptor beta chains from one sample sequenced in a study of response to subunit inactivated influenza vaccine. TCRdb reprocessed the RT-PCR reads via MiXCR and lists one record per CDR3 protein. The sample lists 500,000 to 600,000 distinct CDR3 sequences; 10% to 15% were seen once. Sequenced here: PBMCs from blood, sampled about 40 days after vaccination. All receptors come from a man aged 50 to 60 who received an inactivated influenza vaccine.

The sample holds a few counts of this clonotype. This chain uses TRBV7-9 with TRBJ2-1, with a weak D call TRBD2 (5 bases). V lost 4 bases to trimming and J lost 4 bases, with 11 bases between them. Germline V CDR1 and CDR2: SEHNR, FQNEAQ (reference sequence). CDR3 size: 14 residues. CDR3 in DNA: TGTGCCAGCAGCTCGGATAGCGTGTACAATGAGCAGTTCTTC. It encodes CASSSDSVYNEQFF.

The table lists this clonotype with a few counts. As DNA, the CDR3 is TGTGCCAGCAGTCTTCGTCGTGGGGTGGGGGAGACCCAGTACTTC. Amino acid sequence: CASSLRRGVGETQYF. The chain uses TRBV28 and TRBJ2-5, with D unclear. The CDR3 extends over 15 amino acids. Germline CDR1 MDHEN, CDR2 SYDVKM. V lost 5 bases, J lost 5 bases, and 18 bases lay in between.

As concerns this clonotype: Germline and junction disagree at one end, which may indicate a read error. V gene TRBV7-7 combines with J gene TRBJ2-5, with D possibly being TRBD1 or TRBD2 (6 bases each). Germline V gives CDR1 SSHAT, CDR2 FNYEAQ (reference sequence). The CDR3 spans 14 residues. CDR3: CASSLRGAEETQYF. The CDR3 DNA is TGTGCTAGCAGCCTGAGGGGGGCCGAAGAGACCCAGTACTTC.

This clonotype was seen more than once but under ten times. V usage is TRBV20-1 and J usage is TRBJ2-5, with TRBD2 matching 12 bases. The germline V gene encodes CDR1 DFQATT and CDR2 SNEGSKA (reference sequence). Trimming at V came to 6 bases and at J to 7 bases, leaving 9 bases not matched to a gene. The CDR3 is 14 residues long. CDR3 region: CSARLAGATGTQYF. For the CDR3, the DNA is TGCAGTGCGCGACTAGCGGGGGCCACTGGGACCCAGTACTTC.

This clonotype was seen only a few times. The chain carries TRBV3-1 and TRBJ2-7, with 9 bases that match TRBD2. The junction had 3 bases not matched to a gene; V was cut back by 1 base and J by 2 bases. The germline CDR1 and CDR2 sequences are LGHDT and YNNKEL (reference sequence). The length of the CDR3 is 15 residues. CDR3 residues: CASSQGTSATYEQYF. As DNA, the CDR3 is TGTGCCAGCAGCCAAGGGACTAGCGCTACCTACGAGCAGTACTTC.

This clonotype has at least ten counts. The chain carries TRBV5-1 and TRBJ2-7, with no clear D. Deletions cut 4 bases from V and 3 bases from J, with 8 bases between. Germline loops: CDR1 SGHRS, CDR2 YFSETQ. The CDR3 length is 12 residues. CDR3: CASSPNFYEQYF. CDR3 nucleotide sequence: TGCGCCAGCAGCCCGAATTTCTACGAGCAGTACTTC.

The rearrangement joins TRBV5-5 to TRBJ1-5, with a tentative D call TRBD1 (6 bases). CDR1 and CDR2 from the germline V gene are SGHKS and YYEKEE (reference sequence). CDR3 length: 17 amino acids. With 4 bases removed from V and 2 bases from J, the gap between germline ends came to 19 bases. In DNA form, the CDR3 reads TGTGCCAGCAGCCCAGGCCCCAGGGGCCCCCGCAATCAGCCCCAGCATTTT. Its protein is CASSPGPRGPRNQPQHF.

The chain couples TRBV9 to TRBJ2-1, with 14 bases fitting TRBD2. V dropped 3 bases and J dropped 9; count of bases not matched to a gene: 11. The CDR3 has 17 amino acids. CDR1 is SGDLS and CDR2 is YYNGEE in the germline V gene. This CDR3 reads CASSAMGGLAGAVEQFF. CDR3 DNA sequence: TGTGCCAGCAGCGCGATGGGGGGACTAGCGGGGGCGGTTGAGCAGTTCTTC. The full variable domain, with the rest looked up from reference TRBV9 and TRBJ2-1, is DSGVTQTPKHLITATGQRVTLRCSPRSGDLSVYWYQQSLDQGLQFLIQYYNGEERAKGNILERFSAQQFPDLHSELNLSSLELGDSALYFCASSAMGGLAGAVEQFFGPGTRLTVL.

The rearrangement joins TRBV4-1 to TRBJ2-3; TRBD2 might be the D (6 bases). Trimming took off 0 bases at V and 0 bases at J, with 7 bases between the two ends. This CDR3 is 15 amino acids long. The germline V gene encodes CDR1 MGHRA and CDR2 YSYEKL. The CDR3 coding sequence is TGCGCCAGCAGCCAAGAAGGGAGGAGCACAGATACGCAGTATTTT. Its protein is CASSQEGRSTDTQYF.

This clonotype was observed a few times. The chain employs TRBV6-2 or TRBV6-3 and TRBJ2-5; TRBD2 agrees at 8 bases. V shed 7 bases and J 0 bases; nucleotides not matched to a gene: 10. The CDR3 contains 16 residues. Germline-derived CDR1 and CDR2 are MNHEY and SVGEGT. The DNA for the CDR3 is TGTGCCAGCATCTCAACTAGCGGAGAATACCAAGAGACCCAGTACTTC. Amino acid sequence: CASISTSGEYQETQYF.

This clonotype turned up a few times. The chain combines TRBV20-1 with TRBJ2-7; D unresolved. The CDR3 is 14 amino acids. Trimming stripped 3 bases from V and 0 bases from J, with 12 bases between. The germline V gene has CDR1 DFQATT and CDR2 SNEGSKA (reference sequence). CDR3 protein: CSARWQDRSYEQYF. The CDR3 region has the DNA TGCAGTGCTAGGTGGCAGGACCGCTCCTACGAGCAGTACTTC.

This clonotype was seen repeatedly, ten times or more. The chain uses TRBV20-1 and TRBJ1-2; a weak D match, TRBD1 (6 bases). Trimming took 5 bases from V and 8 from J, leaving 24 bases between them. CDR3 length: 15 residues. Germline V gene data show CDR1 as DFQATT and CDR2 as SNEGSKA (reference sequence). As DNA, the CDR3 is TGCAGTGCTCCAACGCCGACAGGCGGCTATAGGGGCTACACCTTC. As protein: CSAPTPTGGYRGYTF.

This clonotype was detected a few times. V is TRBV12-3 or TRBV12-4 and J is TRBJ2-7; the D gene is possibly TRBD2 (6 bases). Deletions cut 5 bases from V and 3 bases from J, with 20 bases between. The CDR3 has 16 amino acids. CDR3 in DNA: TGTGCCAGCAGTCCGACTCTTGGACTAAAATTCTACGAGCAGTACTTC. This gives the protein CASSPTLGLKFYEQYF.

This sequence joins TRBV15 and TRBJ1-2; a possible D gene is TRBD1 (5 bases). V shed 0 bases and J shed 2 bases, with 16 bases lying between them. This CDR3 has 17 residues. Germline values: CDR1 LNHNV, CDR2 YYDKDF (reference sequence). The CDR3 protein is CATSRDRQTGLNYGYTF. CDR3 DNA sequence: TGTGCCACCAGCAGAGATCGCCAAACAGGCCTAAACTATGGCTACACCTTC. Combining the CDR3 with reference TRBV15 and TRBJ1-2 gives the whole variable domain DAMVIQNPRYQVTQFGKPVTLSCSQTLNHNVMYWYQQKSSQAPKLLFHYYDKDFNNEADTPDNFQSRRPNTSFCFLDIRSPGLGDTAMYLCATSRDRQTGLNYGYTFGSGTRLTVV.

V usage is TRBV6-2 or TRBV6-3 and J usage is TRBJ1-1; possible D gene TRBD1, 5 bases. Trimming took off 4 bases at V and 6 bases at J, with 15 bases between the two ends. The CDR3 covers 14 residues. The germline CDR1 and CDR2 sequences are MNHEY and SVGEGT. The CDR3 DNA reads TGTGCCAGCAGTTGGGGCGGGGAGACGCCTGAAGCTTTCTTT. This translates into CASSWGGETPEAFF.

The chain joins TRBV5-5 to TRBJ2-5; no definite D call. Trimming removed 0 bases at V and 2 bases at J, with 8 bases between. The length of the CDR3 is 14 residues. Per the germline V gene, CDR1 is SGHKS and CDR2 is YYEKEE (reference sequence). The CDR3 DNA is TGTGCCAGCAGCTTGGTAGTTGAACAAGAGACCCAGTACTTC. Its translation is CASSLVVEQETQYF.

This clonotype showed up just a few times. This rearrangement joins TRBV5-1 to TRBJ1-1, with unresolved D. Trimming stripped 7 bases from V and 0 bases from J, with 13 bases between. The CDR3 is made up of 14 amino acids. Per the germline V gene, CDR1 is SGHRS and CDR2 is YFSETQ. This CDR3 is CASLPEPMNTEAFF. The CDR3 nucleotides are TGCGCCAGCTTACCCGAGCCCATGAACACTGAAGCTTTCTTT.

There are a few counts of this clonotype. V is TRBV5-1 and J is TRBJ2-1; D possibly corresponds to TRBD2 (6 bases). In germline, CDR1 is SGHRS, CDR2 YFSETQ. CDR3 length: 16 residues. Trimming cost V 0 bases and J 3 bases, with 13 bases left between them. The CDR3 protein is CASSLGGVGNYNEQFF. For the CDR3, the DNA is TGCGCCAGCAGCTTGGGCGGGGTTGGAAACTACAATGAGCAGTTCTTC.